The text below deals with one T cell receptor beta chain. The PCR employed 60 Vbeta primers together with 13 Jbeta primers. Generated by immunoSEQ multiplex PCR, the TCRdb table keeps only in-frame clones and is missing some. Among approximately 70,000 clones listed, approximately 79% were seen once. This entry belongs to a study of cytomegalovirus exposure and HLA in healthy donors. The V gene end was trimmed by 4 bases and the J gene end by 8 bases; junction bases not matched to a gene: 6. Per the germline V gene, CDR1 is SNHLY and CDR2 is FYNNEI. The CDR3 has 14 amino acids. This clonotype was sampled from a middle-aged woman in good health and CMV-seropositive. The sample consisted of PBMCs. The rearrangement links TRBV2 to TRBJ1-2; 11 positions agree with TRBD1. CDR3 sequence: CASSADRGLRGYTF. The CDR3 DNA is TGTGCCAGCAGTGCGGACAGGGGGCTAAGGGGCTACACCTTC.